Shown below are 20 T cell receptor beta chains from a single sample sequenced in a study of T cell responses to AZD1222 COVID-19 vaccine. TCRdb's copy holds only in-frame clones and misses some; the assay was immunoSEQ multiplex PCR. The repertoire holds about 140,000 clones, about nine tenths seen once, with about 3% in the top ten. This material consisted of peripheral blood, taken on day 0 of AZD1222 vaccination. The origin of the receptors is an adult in good health.

The rearrangement uses TRBV13 and TRBJ1-6, with 8 bases identical to TRBD1. Losses at the gene ends were 1 base for V and 7 bases for J; bases not matched to a gene: 9. Germline V CDR1 and CDR2: PRHDT, FYEKMQ (reference sequence). The CDR3 is 17 amino acids. In nucleotides, the CDR3 is TGTGCCAGCAGCTTAGCCGGCAGGGGGCTCGTAAATTCACCCCTCCACTTT. Translated: CASSLAGRGLVNSPLHF.

The chain is built from TRBV19 and TRBJ1-1; D gene uncertain. The V gene lost 5 bases and the J gene lost 7 bases, with 11 bases spanning the gap. This CDR3 has 12 amino acids. Per the germline V gene, CDR1 is LNHDA and CDR2 is SQIVND (reference sequence). The CDR3 spells CASSLGNLEAFF. The CDR3 DNA follows: TGTGCCAGTAGTCTTGGCAACCTTGAAGCTTTCTTT.

V and J are TRBV10-3 and TRBJ1-2; no firm D call. V lost 0 bases and J lost 5, with 22 bases in between. The CDR3 runs 18 residues. Germline V gene sequence: CDR1 ENHRY, CDR2 SYGVKD. The CDR3 loop is CAISESSSRSTRTYGYTF. The CDR3 DNA is TGTGCCATCAGTGAGTCGAGCTCTAGGTCGACCCGGACGTATGGCTACACCTTC.

The chain uses TRBV7-8 and TRBJ2-7, with 8 nucleotides matching TRBD2. Trimming at V came to 3 bases and at J to 2 bases, leaving 6 bases not matched to a gene. CDR3 length: 15 amino acids. The germline gives CDR1 SGHVS, CDR2 FQNEAQ. CDR3 DNA: TGTGCCAGCAGCTTGATCGGGGGGGGAACCTACGAGCAGTACTTC. As protein: CASSLIGGGTYEQYF.

This chain links TRBV29-1 with TRBJ2-5; TRBD1 matches 9 bases. The V segment lost 1 base and the J segment 4 bases; nucleotides outside the gene matches: 7. This CDR3 contains 15 residues. Germline CDR1 SQVTM, CDR2 ANQGSEA. For the CDR3, the DNA is TGCAGCGTTGAAGTCACAGGGGGCCTTGCAGAGACCCAGTACTTC. This codes for CSVEVTGGLAETQYF.

The chain links TRBV2 to TRBJ2-1; TRBD1 matches at 8 bases. This CDR3 contains 14 residues. J gave up 9 bases and V 3 bases, and 7 bases lay outside the gene matches. Germline values: CDR1 SNHLY, CDR2 FYNNEI. The CDR3 coding sequence is TGTGCCAGCAGTGAGCGACAGGGGTGGAGTGAGCAGTTCTTC. Its protein is CASSERQGWSEQFF.

The J gene is TRBJ2-1, the V gene TRBV27, with D perhaps TRBD2 (6 bases). Per the germline V gene, CDR1 is MNHEY and CDR2 is SMNVEV (reference sequence). The length of the CDR3 is 13 residues. The germline V and J ends were trimmed by 5 bases and 3 bases, with 8 bases remaining between them. In nucleotides, the CDR3 is TGTGCCAGCAGTAAGGGACTCTACAATGAGCAGTTCTTC. Its protein is CASSKGLYNEQFF.

V is TRBV4-2 and J is TRBJ1-2; 7 nucleotides align to TRBD1. V trimming: 0 bases; J trimming: 5 bases; junction bases outside the gene matches: 18. Germline V CDR1 and CDR2: LGHNA, YNFKEQ. There are 19 residues in the CDR3. The CDR3 DNA reads TGTGCCAGCAGCCAAGATCCCGGGGACAGCCTTAAAGGACGGTATGGCTACACCTTC. Protein product: CASSQDPGDSLKGRYGYTF.

The chain is built from TRBV27 and TRBJ2-7; D uncertain. From germline, CDR1 is MNHEY and CDR2 SMNVEV (reference sequence). The CDR3 has 13 residues. V lost 6 bases, J lost 7 bases, and 16 bases lay in between. CDR3 sequence: CASRLNSVREQYF. Here the CDR3 DNA reads TGTGCCAGCAGGTTGAATTCGGTCAGGGAGCAGTACTTC.

This clone came up once. The J gene is TRBJ1-3, the V gene TRBV9; 11 bases line up with TRBD1. CDR3 length equals 14 residues. V gave up 0 bases and J gave up 8 bases; unmatched junction bases: 1. The germline V gene has CDR1 SGDLS and CDR2 YYNGEE. The CDR3 DNA reads as TGTGCCAGCAGCGTAGGGGACAGGGGGTACACCATATATTTT. It specifies CASSVGDRGYTIYF. The full variable domain, its missing parts supplied by reference TRBV9 and TRBJ1-3, is DSGVTQTPKHLITATGQRVTLRCSPRSGDLSVYWYQQSLDQGLQFLIQYYNGEERAKGNILERFSAQQFPDLHSELNLSSLELGDSALYFCASSVGDRGYTIYFGEGSWLTVV.

V and J are TRBV6-1 and TRBJ1-2, with 10 nucleotides matching TRBD1. The CDR3 consists of 15 residues. The V segment lost 3 bases and the J segment 8 bases; nucleotides outside the gene matches: 9. From germline, CDR1 is MNHNS and CDR2 SASEGT. The CDR3 nucleotides are TGTGCCAGCAGTGAGGAGGGGACAGGGGCCGGGGGCTACACCTTC. The encoded protein is CASSEEGTGAGGYTF.

The rearrangement links TRBV5-5 to TRBJ1-2, with 9 bases fitting TRBD1. The germline gives CDR1 SGHKS, CDR2 YYEKEE (reference sequence). The CDR3 has 14 amino acids. V lost 5 bases to trimming and J lost 5 bases; unmatched junction nucleotides: 7. CDR3 region: CASRYRDRDYGYTF. In DNA form, the CDR3 reads TGTGCCAGCAGATACCGGGACAGGGATTATGGCTACACCTTC.

The chain combines TRBV9 with TRBJ1-2, with a possible D match to TRBD1 (6 bases). Trimming removed 3 bases at V and 0 bases at J, with 12 bases between. The germline V gene has CDR1 SGDLS and CDR2 YYNGEE. CDR3 length: 15 amino acids. CDR3 protein: CASSGRGIPNYGYTF. In nucleotides, the CDR3 is TGTGCCAGCAGCGGGAGGGGGATCCCTAACTATGGCTACACCTTC.

This chain uses TRBV5-1 with TRBJ2-2; D is uncertain. Trimming took 0 bases from V and 1 from J, leaving 7 bases between them. Germline CDR1 SGHRS, CDR2 YFSETQ. The CDR3 runs to 15 residues. CDR3 DNA sequence: TGCGCCAGCAGCTTGGTTAGGGAGAACACCGGGGAGCTGTTTTTT. Residues: CASSLVRENTGELFF.

This chain joins TRBV3-1 (or the pseudogene TRBV3-2) and TRBJ2-7; TRBD2 agrees at 8 bases. This CDR3 spans 18 amino acids. Germline values: CDR1 LGHDT, CDR2 YNNKEL (reference sequence). J was trimmed by 3 bases and V by 0 bases; bases with no gene match: 13. The CDR3 loop is CASSQDSRPGGVGYEQYF. CDR3 DNA: TGTGCCAGCAGCCAAGATAGTCGGCCGGGAGGGGTTGGCTACGAGCAGTACTTC.

This chain joins TRBV30 and TRBJ2-2; D is unresolved. V lost 2 bases and J lost 6, with 13 bases in between. This CDR3 has 14 residues. CDR1 and CDR2 (germline): GTSNPN, SVGIG (reference sequence). This CDR3 reads CAWSPQRYAGELFF. The CDR3 bases are TGTGCCTGGAGTCCCCAACGTTACGCCGGGGAGCTGTTTTTT.

This clone came up once. J is TRBJ1-5 and V is TRBV2; a weak D match, TRBD1 (6 bases). The germline V gene encodes CDR1 SNHLY and CDR2 FYNNEI. The CDR3 is made up of 18 amino acids. V gave up 0 bases and J gave up 1 base, with 16 bases separating them. The CDR3 nucleotides read TGTGCCAGCAGTGAAGCGGTGACGGGGGGCGCGAGCAATCAGCCCCAGCATTTT. Protein product: CASSEAVTGGASNQPQHF.

This rearrangement joins TRBV6-6 to TRBJ1-4; perhaps TRBD1 as D (5 bases). The CDR3 runs to 13 residues. Between the trimmed V and J ends, which lost 6 bases and 0 bases, there was a span of 5 bases. From germline, CDR1 is MNHNY and CDR2 SVGAGI (reference sequence). The CDR3 sequence is CASRGATNEKLFF. CDR3 DNA: TGTGCCAGCAGGGGGGCAACTAATGAAAAACTGTTTTTT.

The V and J genes are TRBV27 and TRBJ1-5, with D uncertain. The length of the CDR3 is 12 residues. V shed 5 bases and J shed 8 bases, with 10 bases lying between them. Germline-derived CDR1 and CDR2 are MNHEY and SMNVEV (reference sequence). The CDR3 is CASSPPREPQHF. As DNA, the CDR3 is TGTGCCAGCAGTCCCCCGAGGGAGCCCCAGCATTTT.

This sequence joins TRBV3-1 (or the pseudogene TRBV3-2) and TRBJ1-2; D uncertain. Germline assignment: CDR1 LGHDT and CDR2 YNNKEL (reference sequence). V shed 0 bases and J shed 8 bases, with 19 bases lying between them. This CDR3 region has 16 residues. The CDR3 sequence: CASSQEARRDTGGYTF. For the CDR3, the DNA is TGTGCCAGCAGCCAAGAGGCCAGACGGGATACGGGCGGCTACACCTTC.